These 7 T cell receptor beta chains were sequenced from one sample in a study of CD8 T cells in Susac syndrome. The authors reverse transcribed roughly 0.5 to 1 ug RNA with random hexamers. Each CDR3 protein gets one entry after TCRdb re-called the immunoSEQ multiplex PCR reads with MiXCR. The sample consists of tens of thousands of distinct CDR3 sequences, around 94% of them appearing once. The specimen was CD8+ T cells from PBMCs. The origin of the receptors is a human donor in good health.

The chain links TRBV27 to TRBJ2-3; 7 bases agree with TRBD1. Germline CDR1 MNHEY, CDR2 SMNVEV (reference sequence). The CDR3 consists of 17 residues. V gave up 3 bases and J gave up 1 base; unmatched junction bases: 10. The DNA for the CDR3 is TGTGCCAGCAGTTTCGGGCTTGGACAGGAAGGCACAGATACGCAGTATTTT. It translates to CASSFGLGQEGTDTQYF.

The V call is TRBV28, the J call TRBJ2-1; 11 positions agree with TRBD1. The trim removed 7 bases at V and 7 bases at J, leaving 6 bases unmatched. CDR1 and CDR2 (germline): MDHEN, SYDVKM. The CDR3 totals 14 residues. In nucleotides, the CDR3 is TGTGCCAGCAAGGGACAGGGGGTAAGGAATGAGCAGTTCTTC. It is translated as CASKGQGVRNEQFF.

V is TRBV7-9 and J is TRBJ1-5; D unresolved. Looked up from germline, CDR1 is SEHNR and CDR2 is FQNEAQ (reference sequence). The CDR3 runs to 15 residues. V lost 1 base to trimming and J lost 4 bases, with 11 bases between them. The CDR3 region is CASSLEHLGNQPQHF. CDR3 nucleotide sequence: TGTGCCAGCAGCTTAGAACACCTTGGAAATCAGCCCCAGCATTTT.

The chain uses TRBV15 and TRBJ2-1; 12 bases align to TRBD2. The length of the CDR3 is 15 residues. The ends lost 8 bases at V and 4 bases at J; junction bases unmatched: 6. Germline V gene sequence: CDR1 LNHNV, CDR2 YYDKDF (reference sequence). The CDR3 loop is CATRTSGDGYNEQFF. CDR3 nucleotide sequence: TGTGCCACCCGGACTAGCGGGGACGGTTACAATGAGCAGTTCTTC.

V usage is TRBV2 and J usage is TRBJ1-1; maybe TRBD1 (5 bases). CDR3 length equals 12 residues. The V end was cut by 10 bases, the J end by 13 bases, with 22 bases between. Germline lookup yields CDR1 SNHLY and CDR2 FYNNEI. CDR3 bases: TGTGCCACCCTCCTCGGGGCGAGAATGGATTTCTTT. This encodes CATLLGARMDFF.

The gene calls are TRBV20-1 and TRBJ1-1, with D perhaps matching TRBD1 (5 bases). Trimming took 1 base from V and 6 from J, leaving 9 bases between them. CDR1 and CDR2 from the germline V gene are DFQATT and SNEGSKA (reference sequence). The CDR3 is 12 residues long. DNA of the CDR3: TGCAGTGCTAGAGTGGGGGACTCTGAAGCTTTCTTT. Its protein product is CSARVGDSEAFF.

The J gene is TRBJ2-7, the V gene TRBV4-3, with D maybe TRBD1 (6 bases). The V gene's germline CDR1 is LGHNA and CDR2 YSLEER. Trimming removed 1 base from V and 4 bases from J, with 17 bases in between. The CDR3 contains 16 residues. CDR3 bases: TGCGCCAGCAGCCAAGGGGTCCCGGGACATGATTACGAGCAGTACTTC. Translated: CASSQGVPGHDYEQYF.